This TCR beta chain was sequenced during a study of cytomegalovirus exposure and HLA in healthy donors. The PCR used 60 Vbeta and 13 Jbeta primers. Produced via immunoSEQ multiplex PCR; TCRdb's table is partial and in-frame only. The sample includes about 150,000 clones, over 60% of them seen just once. The sequence was collected from a woman aged 40 to 50 in good health and CMV-seronegative. The source material was PBMCs.

CDR3: CATLGEGAVTEAFF. In nucleotides, the CDR3 is TGTGCCACCCTGGGAGAGGGGGCGGTTACTGAAGCTTTCTTT. The chain couples TRBV7-7 to TRBJ1-1; TRBD1 aligns across 7 bases. The V segment lost 10 bases and the J segment 5 bases; nucleotides outside the gene matches: 13. In germline, CDR1 is SSHAT, CDR2 FNYEAQ (reference sequence). This CDR3 comprises 14 residues.